This entry lists 12 T cell receptor beta chains sequenced from one sample in a study of T cell repertoires in cytomegalovirus infection. Using its own MiXCR run on the reads, TCRdb lists one record per CDR3 protein. The sample shows approximately 730,000 distinct CDR3 sequences, around a third of them seen only once. These receptors are not linked to any known antigen. Sequenced material: cultured PBMCs, taken from culture after CMV antigen stimulation. These receptors came from a human donor in good health (CMV status not recorded). Some clones in this sample may be carry-over from other donors' samples.

This clonotype was picked up many times. In DNA, the CDR3 is TGTGCTAGTGGACAATTGTCGGGTGGGGATGGCTACACCTTC. The encoded protein is CASGQLSGGDGYTF. J is TRBJ1-2 and V is TRBV12-5; D remains ambiguous. V lost 6 bases and J 6 bases, leaving 17 bases between the germline ends. There are 14 residues in the CDR3. Germline V gene data show CDR1 as LGHNT and CDR2 as FRNRAP.

This clonotype was observed a few times. V usage is TRBV7-2 and J usage is TRBJ2-1; D uncertain. Germline V gene sequence: CDR1 SGHTA, CDR2 FQGNSA. Trimming removed 2 bases from V and 1 base from J, with 12 bases in between. This CDR3 has 16 amino acids. CDR3 in DNA: TGTGCCAGCAGCTTATTTGAGAGTGCTTCCTACAATGAGCAGTTCTTC. It encodes CASSLFESASYNEQFF. Supplemented by reference TRBV7-2 and TRBJ2-1, the full variable domain reads GAGVSQSPSNKVTEKGKDVELRCDPISGHTALYWYRQSLGQGLEFLIYFQGNSAPDKSGLPSDRFSAERTGGSVSTLTIQRTQQEDSAVYLCASSLFESASYNEQFFGPGTRLTVL.

This clonotype was seen a few times. This chain joins TRBV18 and TRBJ2-3, with D uncertain. CDR3 length: 13 amino acids. V lost 5 bases, J lost 5 bases, and 11 bases lay in between. CDR1 and CDR2 (germline): KGHSH, LQKENI. CDR3 bases: TGTGCCAGCTCAAGGCAGGAACGAGATACGCAGTATTTT. As protein: CASSRQERDTQYF.

V usage is TRBV28 and J usage is TRBJ2-1, with 7 bases aligning to TRBD2. Trimming at V came to 6 bases and at J to 10 bases, leaving 9 bases not matched to a gene. CDR3 size: 13 residues. Germline V gene lookup returns CDR1 MDHEN and CDR2 SYDVKM. The CDR3, as DNA: TGTGCCAGCAGCCTCCCGGGACTACGAGAGCAGTTCTTC. Amino acid sequence: CASSLPGLREQFF. Supplemented by reference TRBV28 and TRBJ2-1, the full variable domain reads DVKVTQSSRYLVKRTGEKVFLECVQDMDHENMFWYRQDPGLGLRLIYFSYDVKMKEKGDIPEGYSVSREKKERFSLILESASTNQTSMYLCASSLPGLREQFFGPGTRLTVL.

The chain links TRBV6-5 to TRBJ1-6, with D possibly being TRBD1 (5 bases). Trimming removed 2 bases at V and 8 bases at J, with 16 bases between. The CDR3 contains 16 residues. Germline CDR1 is MNHEY and CDR2 is SVGAGI. CDR3 sequence (DNA): TGTGCCAGCAGTTACACACCGACAGCGGCTTATTCACCCCTCCACTTT. Its protein product is CASSYTPTAAYSPLHF.

This clonotype appeared a few times. This chain links TRBV6-1 with TRBJ1-1; D remains ambiguous. The CDR3 is 14 amino acids. The ends were cut back, 7 bases at V and 4 bases at J, with 16 bases in the middle. CDR1 and CDR2 from the germline V gene are MNHNS and SASEGT. CDR3 loop: CASNRDWLSTEAFF. The CDR3 nucleotides read TGTGCCAGCAACCGGGATTGGTTGAGCACTGAAGCTTTCTTT.

The chain has TRBV7-6 and TRBJ2-1; 7 positions agree with TRBD1. V lost 5 bases, J lost 0 bases, and 16 bases stayed unmatched. CDR3 length: 19 amino acids. The germline CDR1 and CDR2 sequences are SGHVS and FNYEAQ. DNA of the CDR3: TGTGCCAGCAGCCGCGCCGGGGACAGCATGTTAAGCTCCTACAATGAGCAGTTCTTC. Its protein product is CASSRAGDSMLSSYNEQFF. The entire variable domain, with the rest obtained from reference TRBV7-6 and TRBJ2-1, is as follows: GAGVSQSPRYKVTKRGQDVALRCDPISGHVSLYWYRQALGQGPEFLTYFNYEAQQDKSGLPNDRFSAERPEGSISTLTIQRTEQRDSAMYRCASSRAGDSMLSSYNEQFFGPGTRLTVL.

This chain joins TRBV12-3 or TRBV12-4 and TRBJ2-1; D is ambiguous. This CDR3 comprises 16 residues. V was shortened by 1 base and J by 1 base, with 11 bases between the two germline ends. The CDR3 nucleotides read TGTGCCAGCAGTTTAGACGACCCCCGATCCTACAATGAGCAGTTCTTC. As protein: CASSLDDPRSYNEQFF.

This sequence joins TRBV7-9 and TRBJ2-1; D could derive from TRBD1 or TRBD2 (5 bases each). Trimming stripped 3 bases from V and 8 bases from J, with 23 bases between. Germline CDR1 is SEHNR and CDR2 is FQNEAQ (reference sequence). This CDR3 contains 17 residues. The CDR3 DNA is TGTGCCAGCAGCTTCTACCGGGACCTGATAAGGCCCGATGAGCAGTTCTTC. It is translated as CASSFYRDLIRPDEQFF.

This clonotype has a handful of counts. This sequence joins TRBV7-6 and TRBJ2-2; weak D call: TRBD1 (6 bases). Trimming left V 7 bases short and J 8 bases short, with 11 bases between. The CDR3 extends over 12 amino acids. Germline V gene lookup returns CDR1 SGHVS and CDR2 FNYEAQ. CDR3 DNA sequence: TGTGCCAGCAAGGGGGTGGTTGGGGAGCTGTTTTTT. It codes for CASKGVVGELFF.

V usage is TRBV6-5 and J usage is TRBJ1-3; D might be TRBD1 (5 bases). V was cut by 0 bases and J by 7 bases, with 16 bases left in between. Germline CDR1 is MNHEY and CDR2 is SVGAGI. This CDR3 has 16 residues. The CDR3 DNA sequence: TGTGCCAGCAGTTACTCGAGGGGCTCGATTCAGAACACCATATATTTT. It yields the protein CASSYSRGSIQNTIYF.

V usage is TRBV12-3 or TRBV12-4 and J usage is TRBJ2-3; D possibly corresponds to TRBD1 (5 bases). Trimming pared 8 bases from V and 5 bases from J, leaving 14 bases between. The CDR3 contains 13 residues. CDR3 in DNA: TGTGCCAGCGGTATCGACCAGGGAGATACGCAGTATTTT. Its translation is CASGIDQGDTQYF.